Listed below are T cell receptor beta chains from one sample, sequenced in a study of T cell responses to AZD1222 COVID-19 vaccine. Produced via immunoSEQ multiplex PCR; TCRdb's table is partial and in-frame only. Seen here are about 120,000 clones, about 85% observed once, and the top ten hold about 6%. This specimen was peripheral blood, taken on day 0 of AZD1222 vaccination. Receptors were obtained from an adult in good health. CDR3s include the opening cysteine and the closing phenylalanine or tryptophan. The D gene is left open where the match is weak. Clone size appears in some rows only: once, few, many, or a class for an expanded clone.

TRBJ2-2 | TRBV2 | NA | NA | 16 | TGTGCCAGCAGTGCCGCGGGTGGGCAGGGTACCGGGGAGCTGTTTTTT | CASSAAGGQGTGELFF
TRBJ1-2 | TRBV4-1 | NA | few | 13 | TGCGCCAGCAGCCAAATCGGCAGGGTAGGCTACACCTTC | CASSQIGRVGYTF
TRBJ1-1 | TRBV19 | TRBD1 | NA | 15 | TGTGCCAGTAGGAACCCACAGGGGAGGGACACTGAAGCTTTCTTT | CASRNPQGRDTEAFF
TRBJ2-7 | TRBV19 | TRBD1 | NA | 15 | TGTGCCAGTAGCCAAGGAGGGACAGGGCTCTACGAGCAGTACTTC | CASSQGGTGLYEQYF
TRBJ1-1 | TRBV11-2 | TRBD1 | NA | 13 | TGTGCCAGCAGCCAGGACAGGGGGAGTGAAGCTTTCTTT | CASSQDRGSEAFF
TRBJ2-7 | TRBV10-1 | NA | NA | 17 | TGCGCCAGCAGTGAAATCCGAGAAGATAACCTTTCCTACGAGCAGTACTTC | CASSEIREDNLSYEQYF
TRBJ1-6 | TRBV2 | TRBD1 | NA | 14 | TGTGCCAGCAGGCTGACAGGGCTTAATTCACCCCTCCACTTT | CASRLTGLNSPLHF
TRBJ2-1 | TRBV12-3/TRBV12-4 | TRBD1 | NA | 12 | TGTGCCAGCAGTCCGACAGGGAATGAGCAGTTCTTC | CASSPTGNEQFF
TRBJ1-1 | TRBV21-1 | NA | NA | 14 | TGTGCCAGCAGGCTACAGGGGGCGGCAACTGAAGCTTTCTTT | CASRLQGAATEAFF
TRBJ1-2 | TRBV18 | NA | NA | 13 | TGTGCCAGCTCACCCAATACAGGGAATGGCTACACCTTC | CASSPNTGNGYTF
TRBJ1-5 | TRBV30 | NA | once | 13 | TGTGCCTGGAGTCTACAGGCTAATCAGCCCCAGCATTTT | CAWSLQANQPQHF
TRBJ2-3 | TRBV28 | NA | NA | 15 | TGTGCCAGCAGCGGGGTCGCTGGGCTCACAGATACGCAGTATTTT | CASSGVAGLTDTQYF
TRBJ2-7 | TRBV7-7 | NA | NA | 15 | TGTGCTAGCAGCTTAGGGCCGGGGCTATCGTACGAGCAGTACTTC | CASSLGPGLSYEQYF
TRBJ2-1 | TRBV15 | NA | many | 15 | TGTGCCACCAGCAGTGCAGGGGCCTCCTACAATGAGCAGTTCTTC | CATSSAGASYNEQFF
TRBJ1-1 | TRBV11-2 | TRBD1 | NA | 15 | TGTGCCAGCAGCTTAGTATCCATGACAGGGCTAGAAGCTTTCTTT | CASSLVSMTGLEAFF
TRBJ2-7 | TRBV6-1 | NA | once | 14 | TGTGCCAGCAGTGAAGAAGGAGGGGTGGGGGAGCAGTACTTC | CASSEEGGVGEQYF
TRBJ2-3 | TRBV11-2 | NA | NA | 15 | TGTGCCAGCAGCTTAGTGGGCTACGCTAGGGATACGCAGTATTTT | CASSLVGYARDTQYF
TRBJ1-6 | TRBV24-1 | TRBD1 | NA | 14 | TGTGCCACCAGTACCGGACAGGGGAATTCACCCCTCCACTTT | CATSTGQGNSPLHF
TRBJ1-1 | TRBV6-2/TRBV6-3 | NA | NA | 12 | TGTGCCAGCAGTTACACGAAGGGGGGAGCTTTCTTT | CASSYTKGGAFF
TRBJ2-2 | TRBV5-1 | NA | NA | 16 | TGCGCCAGCAGCTTCCTTGGGAACAGGAACACCGGGGAGCTGTTTTTT | CASSFLGNRNTGELFF
TRBJ1-5 | TRBV30 | NA | NA | 16 | TGTGCCTGGAGCCTCACCGCTCCGGGCCCCGGGCGGCCCCAGCATTTT | CAWSLTAPGPGRPQHF
TRBJ1-2 | TRBV9 | NA | NA | 14 | TGTGCCAGCAGCGCAGGGGAGACGTCCGATGGCTACACCTTC | CASSAGETSDGYTF
TRBJ2-5 | TRBV5-6 | NA | NA | 17 | TGTGCCAGCAGCTTATTTCAGGGGGGCACCGTGGTGGAGACCCAGTACTTC | CASSLFQGGTVVETQYF
TRBJ2-5 | TRBV28 | NA | NA | 19 | TGTGCCAGCAGTTTGGGGCAGGCCCTAAGTATGGCGGGCGAAGAGACCCAGTACTTC | CASSLGQALSMAGEETQYF
TRBJ1-4 | TRBV13 | TRBD1 | NA | 16 | TGTGCCAGCAAGCGAGACCAGGGGGCCAGCAATGAAAAACTGTTTTTT | CASKRDQGASNEKLFF
TRBJ1-1 | TRBV28 | NA | NA | 13 | TGTGCCAGCAGTTTAGTTAAGAACACTGAAGCTTTCTTT | CASSLVKNTEAFF
TRBJ2-5 | TRBV28 | TRBD2 | NA | 14 | TGTGCCAGCAGTAAGACTAGCGGGGTAGAGACCCAGTACTTC | CASSKTSGVETQYF
TRBJ2-1 | TRBV6-2/TRBV6-3 | NA | NA | 18 | TGTGCCAGCAGTTATAGAGGGGGGACTATACCGATGGTACATGAGCAGTTCTTC | CASSYRGGTIPMVHEQFF
TRBJ1-6 | TRBV6-5 | TRBD1 | few | 14 | TGTGCCAGCAGTACAGGGGGCGGTGGTTCACCCCTCCACTTT | CASSTGGGGSPLHF
TRBJ1-1 | TRBV27 | NA | NA | 15 | TGTGCCAGCAGTCCCTGGGTGCCTGGGAACACTGAAGCTTTCTTT | CASSPWVPGNTEAFF
TRBJ1-1 | TRBV5-5 | NA | NA | 14 | TGTGCCAGCGGAGCCGGGACTGTGAACACTGAAGCTTTCTTT | CASGAGTVNTEAFF
TRBJ1-2 | TRBV6-5 | NA | NA | 12 | TGTGCCAGCAGGGGAGGGGTCTATGGCTACACCTTC | CASRGGVYGYTF
TRBJ2-7 | TRBV15 | NA | NA | 16 | TGTGCCACCAGCAGAGTTTGGGAAAATTTTACCTACGAGCAGTACTTC | CATSRVWENFTYEQYF
TRBJ1-5 | TRBV6-2/TRBV6-3 | NA | NA | 13 | TGTGCCAGCAGTCCCCGGTTCATAGGGCCCCAGCATTTT | CASSPRFIGPQHF
TRBJ2-7 | TRBV27 | NA | NA | 13 | TGTGCCAGCAGTTTCAAGGCGGAATACGAGCAGTACTTC | CASSFKAEYEQYF
TRBJ2-7 | TRBV4-2 | NA | NA | 17 | TGTGCCAGCAGCCAAGAATCGGGGGCTATTGGACCCTACGAGCAGTACTTC | CASSQESGAIGPYEQYF
TRBJ1-3 | TRBV5-3 | NA | NA | 12 | TGTGCCAGAAGCTTGGCCGTAGACACCATATATTTT | CARSLAVDTIYF
TRBJ1-1 | TRBV27 | TRBD1 | once | 15 | TGTGCCAGCAGTATCCAGGGGGCGGGTCGGACTGAAGCTTTCTTT | CASSIQGAGRTEAFF
TRBJ1-6 | TRBV5-1 | NA | NA | 11 | TGCGCCAGTCCCAGCGGGGGGCCGTGCTTCTTT | CASPSGGPCFF
TRBJ1-2 | TRBV27 | NA | NA | 13 | TGTGCCAGCAGTCCGAATTCGATGGATGGCTACACCTTC | CASSPNSMDGYTF
TRBJ2-3 | TRBV14 | NA | few | 16 | TGTGCCAGCAGCCAAGGGGGCGGGACTTACACAGATACGCAGTATTTT | CASSQGGGTYTDTQYF
TRBJ1-5 | TRBV28 | NA | NA | 17 | TGTGCCAGCAGTTTGGGAGGAAGCGTAATAAGCAATCAGCCCCAGCATTTT | CASSLGGSVISNQPQHF
TRBJ2-1 | TRBV24-1 | TRBD2 | NA | 17 | TGTGCCACCAGTGCCGTAGCGGGGGGGCCTTCCTACAATGAGCAGTTCTTC | CATSAVAGGPSYNEQFF
TRBJ1-2 | TRBV7-6 | NA | NA | 18 | TGTGCCAGCAGCTTGGCCGCGGGGACTTCTCCAGTTGGGCGAGGCTACACCTTC | CASSLAAGTSPVGRGYTF
TRBJ2-7 | TRBV29-1 | NA | NA | 14 | TGCAGCGTTGTGGTCGATAGGGGGTTTGTCGAGCAGTACTTC | CSVVVDRGFVEQYF
TRBJ1-5 | TRBV28 | NA | NA | 13 | TGTGCCAGCAGGTATCAGGGGAATCAGCCCCAGCATTTT | CASRYQGNQPQHF
TRBJ1-2 | TRBV5-1 | TRBD1 | many | 15 | TGCGCCAGCAGCCCGGGACAGTCCTACCATTATGGCTACACCTTC | CASSPGQSYHYGYTF
TRBJ1-2 | TRBV7-2 | NA | NA | 13 | TGTGCCAGCACCGATACAGGGCTCTATGGCTACACCTTC | CASTDTGLYGYTF
TRBJ1-5 | TRBV28 | NA | NA | 13 | TGTGCCAGCACCAGGGGAAGCAATCAGCCCCAGCATTTT | CASTRGSNQPQHF